This paragraph covers one T cell receptor (beta chain) sequence. This sample is drawn from a study of blood T cell repertoires in COVID-19. About the study: Some COVID-19 samples were acute and others convalescent; all came from the United States, Italy and Spain. T cells, B-cell-depleted T cells, or PBMCs provided the cDNA or gDNA that served as material.

Patients in Seattle were enrolled during active infection, then followed longitudinally. Authors' data handling: Nucleated cell number was recorded as an estimate derived from reference gene primer amplification. Data came from immunoSEQ multiplex PCR; TCRdb stores just in-frame clones and leaves some out. Clonal size and the V and J genes are those of that table, whereas D and trimming came from the DNA. This table holds a few hundred thousand clones, about nine tenths found once. The germline CDR1 and CDR2 sequences are LNHDA and SQIVND (reference sequence). V was pared by 6 bases and J by 3 bases, with 2 bases of the junction left unmatched. This CDR3 region has 14 residues.

The chain combines TRBV19 with TRBJ2-7; the match to TRBD2 covers 13 bases. The receptor was derived from a woman in her twenties or thirties with COVID-19, enrolled during active disease. Sequencing was carried out using peripheral blood. In DNA, the CDR3 is TGTGCCAGTAGCCGGACTAGCGGGAGCTACGAGCAGTACTTC. Its translation: CASSRTSGSYEQYF.